A selection of T cell receptor beta chains follows, all from one sample in a study of T-cell reconstitution after alpha-beta-depleted transplantation in children. TCRdb called the PCR reads again in MiXCR, with one record for every CDR3 protein. The repertoire holds hundreds of thousands of distinct CDR3 sequences, with 9.5% to 10% as singletons. This sample comprised PBMCs from the stem cell graft donor, obtained from the stem cell graft. These receptors came from a human donor who donated a stem cell graft to a child with SCID. CDR3s include the opening cysteine and the closing phenylalanine or tryptophan. D genes are given only for firm matches. Clone size is given for some rows only: seen once, a few or many times, or a class if the clone is expanded.

J gene: TRBJ2-1; D gene: TRBD2; CDR3 length: 15; clone size: few; V gene: TRBV24-1; CDR3 protein: CATSDHQAGYNEQFF; CDR3 DNA: TGTGCCACCAGTGACCACCAAGCGGGATACAATGAGCAGTTCTTC
J gene: TRBJ2-7; D gene: TRBD1; CDR3 length: 14; clone size: few; V gene: TRBV27; CDR3 protein: CASSLMGQRFEQYF; CDR3 DNA: TGTGCCAGCAGTTTAATGGGACAGCGTTTCGAGCAGTACTTC
J gene: TRBJ2-7; D gene: .; CDR3 length: 12; clone size: many; V gene: TRBV15; CDR3 protein: CATSRDSYEQYF; CDR3 DNA: TGTGCCACCAGCAGAGATTCGTACGAGCAGTACTTC
J gene: TRBJ2-7; D gene: .; CDR3 length: 13; clone size: many; V gene: TRBV20-1; CDR3 protein: CSAPSRGSYEQYF; CDR3 DNA: TGCAGTGCCCCTTCTCGGGGCTCCTACGAGCAGTACTTC
J gene: TRBJ2-3; D gene: TRBD1; CDR3 length: 13; clone size: few; V gene: TRBV28; CDR3 protein: CAIPDRSTDTQYF; CDR3 DNA: TGTGCCATCCCGGACAGGAGCACAGATACGCAGTATTTT
J gene: TRBJ2-4; D gene: .; CDR3 length: 13; clone size: .; V gene: TRBV7-6; CDR3 protein: CASSRQKGDIQYF; CDR3 DNA: TGTGCCAGCAGCCGACAGAAAGGGGACATTCAGTACTTC
J gene: TRBJ2-7; D gene: TRBD1; CDR3 length: 19; clone size: .; V gene: TRBV7-8; CDR3 protein: CASSLGAKSGGQSSYEQYF; CDR3 DNA: TGTGCCAGCAGCTTAGGGGCAAAAAGTGGGGGACAGAGCTCCTACGAGCAGTACTTC
J gene: TRBJ2-1; D gene: TRBD2; CDR3 length: 16; clone size: .; V gene: TRBV9; CDR3 protein: CASSVEGGGVYNEQFF; CDR3 DNA: TGTGCCAGCAGCGTAGAAGGCGGGGGGGTCTACAATGAGCAGTTCTTC
J gene: TRBJ2-3; D gene: .; CDR3 length: 11; clone size: many; V gene: TRBV20-1; CDR3 protein: CSAIKADTQYF; CDR3 DNA: TGCAGTGCTATAAAGGCAGATACGCAGTATTTT
J gene: TRBJ1-5; D gene: .; CDR3 length: 15; clone size: .; V gene: TRBV5-1; CDR3 protein: CASRLGTDGNQPQHF; CDR3 DNA: TGCGCCAGCAGGTTAGGGACCGACGGAAATCAGCCCCAGCATTTT
J gene: TRBJ1-6; D gene: .; CDR3 length: 15; clone size: .; V gene: TRBV10-3; CDR3 protein: CAISWQGPYNSPLHF; CDR3 DNA: TGTGCCATCAGTTGGCAGGGCCCCTATAATTCACCCCTCCACTTT
J gene: TRBJ2-4; D gene: .; CDR3 length: 16; clone size: few; V gene: TRBV1; CDR3 protein: CTSSQVVVFWMNIQYF; CDR3 DNA: TGCACCAGCAGCCAAGTTGTTGTTTTTTGGATGAACATTCAGTACTTC
J gene: TRBJ1-1; D gene: .; CDR3 length: 16; clone size: many; V gene: TRBV27; CDR3 protein: CASSLVRTGVNTEAFF; CDR3 DNA: TGTGCCAGCAGTTTAGTCAGGACTGGAGTGAACACTGAAGCTTTCTTT
J gene: TRBJ2-3; D gene: TRBD2; CDR3 length: 15; clone size: few; V gene: TRBV29-1; CDR3 protein: CSVLNPGGGTDTQYF; CDR3 DNA: TGCAGCGTCCTGAATCCAGGCGGGGGGACAGATACGCAGTATTTT
J gene: TRBJ2-7; D gene: .; CDR3 length: 15; clone size: .; V gene: TRBV20-1; CDR3 protein: CSARDLGAAAYEQYF; CDR3 DNA: TGCAGTGCTAGAGATTTGGGGGCAGCTGCTTACGAGCAGTACTTC
J gene: TRBJ1-3; D gene: .; CDR3 length: 11; clone size: few; V gene: TRBV6-5; CDR3 protein: CASRQGVTIYF; CDR3 DNA: TGTGCCAGCAGACAGGGAGTGACCATATATTTT
J gene: TRBJ1-5; D gene: .; CDR3 length: 12; clone size: .; V gene: TRBV27; CDR3 protein: CASSTFNQPQHF; CDR3 DNA: TGTGCCAGCAGTACCTTTAATCAGCCCCAGCATTTT
J gene: TRBJ2-1; D gene: TRBD1; CDR3 length: 16; clone size: many; V gene: TRBV7-8; CDR3 protein: CASSPFRDRSFNEQFF; CDR3 DNA: TGTGCCAGCAGTCCGTTCCGGGACAGAAGCTTCAATGAGCAGTTCTTC
J gene: TRBJ1-1; D gene: .; CDR3 length: 13; clone size: .; V gene: TRBV15; CDR3 protein: CATSRDLTDGAFF; CDR3 DNA: TGTGCCACCAGCAGAGATCTGACAGATGGTGCTTTCTTT
J gene: TRBJ2-2; D gene: .; CDR3 length: 16; clone size: many; V gene: TRBV7-3; CDR3 protein: CASSPRDGTNTGELFF; CDR3 DNA: TGTGCCAGCAGCCCCCGGGACGGAACGAACACCGGGGAGCTGTTTTTT
J gene: TRBJ2-2; D gene: TRBD1; CDR3 length: 15; clone size: few; V gene: TRBV5-1; CDR3 protein: CASSLARGHTGELFF; CDR3 DNA: TGCGCCAGCAGCTTGGCCAGGGGGCACACCGGGGAGCTGTTTTTT
J gene: TRBJ2-1; D gene: TRBD1; CDR3 length: 14; clone size: .; V gene: TRBV25-1; CDR3 protein: CASGRTGSYNEQFF; CDR3 DNA: TGTGCCAGCGGAAGGACAGGCTCCTACAATGAGCAGTTCTTC
J gene: TRBJ2-3; D gene: .; CDR3 length: 15; clone size: many; V gene: TRBV3-1; CDR3 protein: CASSHWDGSTDTQYF; CDR3 DNA: TGTGCCAGCAGCCACTGGGACGGGAGCACAGATACGCAGTATTTT
J gene: TRBJ1-4; D gene: .; CDR3 length: 14; clone size: once; V gene: TRBV7-8; CDR3 protein: CASRRANSNEKLFF; CDR3 DNA: TGTGCCAGCAGGCGGGCCAACAGTAATGAAAAACTGTTTTTT
J gene: TRBJ2-5; D gene: .; CDR3 length: 14; clone size: few; V gene: TRBV3-1; CDR3 protein: CASSRTGLQETQYF; CDR3 DNA: TGTGCCAGCAGCCGTACAGGGCTACAAGAGACCCAGTACTTC
J gene: TRBJ1-2; D gene: .; CDR3 length: 13; clone size: many; V gene: TRBV12-3/TRBV12-4; CDR3 protein: CASSLPPRYGYTF; CDR3 DNA: TGTGCCAGCAGTTTACCCCCTCGCTATGGCTACACCTTC
J gene: TRBJ2-5; D gene: .; CDR3 length: 13; clone size: .; V gene: TRBV7-9; CDR3 protein: CASSSIGSETQYF; CDR3 DNA: TGTGCCAGCAGCTCGATAGGTTCAGAGACCCAGTACTTC
J gene: TRBJ1-1; D gene: TRBD1; CDR3 length: 12; clone size: many; V gene: TRBV29-1; CDR3 protein: CSGGQLNTEAFF; CDR3 DNA: TGCAGCGGGGGACAGCTGAACACTGAAGCTTTCTTT
J gene: TRBJ2-3; D gene: TRBD2; CDR3 length: 17; clone size: .; V gene: TRBV10-3; CDR3 protein: CAISGSWTSGATDTQYF; CDR3 DNA: TGTGCCATCAGTGGGTCCTGGACTAGCGGGGCCACAGATACGCAGTATTTT
J gene: TRBJ1-2; D gene: .; CDR3 length: 12; clone size: many; V gene: TRBV29-1; CDR3 protein: CSVVAGSYGYTF; CDR3 DNA: TGCAGCGTTGTGGCAGGGTCCTATGGCTACACCTTC
J gene: TRBJ1-2; D gene: TRBD1; CDR3 length: 14; clone size: many; V gene: TRBV7-9; CDR3 protein: CASSFLQGDYGYTF; CDR3 DNA: TGTGCCAGCAGCTTCTTACAGGGGGACTATGGCTACACCTTC
J gene: TRBJ2-3; D gene: .; CDR3 length: 16; clone size: .; V gene: TRBV4-2; CDR3 protein: CASSPSVGSSTDTQYF; CDR3 DNA: TGTGCCAGCAGCCCCTCGGTAGGGTCTAGCACAGATACGCAGTATTTT
J gene: TRBJ1-1; D gene: .; CDR3 length: 13; clone size: few; V gene: TRBV5-8; CDR3 protein: CASSLTRSTEAFF; CDR3 DNA: TGTGCCAGCAGCTTGACGAGAAGCACTGAAGCTTTCTTT
J gene: TRBJ2-1; D gene: .; CDR3 length: 17; clone size: many; V gene: TRBV7-6; CDR3 protein: CASSLGVGTGSYNEQFF; CDR3 DNA: TGTGCCAGCAGCTTGGGGGTGGGGACTGGCTCCTACAATGAGCAGTTCTTC
J gene: TRBJ2-1; D gene: TRBD2; CDR3 length: 13; clone size: many; V gene: TRBV7-9; CDR3 protein: CASSVAGGGEQFF; CDR3 DNA: TGTGCCAGCAGCGTAGCGGGGGGGGGTGAGCAGTTCTTC
J gene: TRBJ2-7; D gene: TRBD2; CDR3 length: 17; clone size: .; V gene: TRBV6-1; CDR3 protein: CASRTLNLAGGTYEQYF; CDR3 DNA: TGTGCCAGCAGAACCCTCAATCTAGCGGGGGGGACCTACGAGCAGTACTTC
J gene: TRBJ2-7; D gene: .; CDR3 length: 14; clone size: few; V gene: TRBV18; CDR3 protein: CASSPRGHAYEQYF; CDR3 DNA: TGTGCCAGCTCACCTCGGGGACACGCTTACGAGCAGTACTTC
J gene: TRBJ1-6; D gene: TRBD1; CDR3 length: 15; clone size: few; V gene: TRBV7-6; CDR3 protein: CASSLQGDLRPPLHF; CDR3 DNA: TGTGCCAGCAGCTTGCAGGGGGATTTAAGGCCACCCCTCCACTTT
J gene: TRBJ2-7; D gene: .; CDR3 length: 14; clone size: .; V gene: TRBV6-2/TRBV6-3; CDR3 protein: CASSYSEGGYEQYF; CDR3 DNA: TGTGCCAGCAGTTACTCGGAAGGGGGGTACGAGCAGTACTTC
J gene: TRBJ1-4; D gene: TRBD1; CDR3 length: 12; clone size: few; V gene: TRBV20-1; CDR3 protein: CSVPDRGGKLFF; CDR3 DNA: TGCAGTGTCCCGGACAGGGGAGGAAAACTGTTTTTT
J gene: TRBJ2-7; D gene: TRBD1; CDR3 length: 14; clone size: .; V gene: TRBV5-1; CDR3 protein: CASSTQGASYEQYF; CDR3 DNA: TGCGCCAGCAGCACACAGGGGGCGTCCTACGAGCAGTACTTC
J gene: TRBJ2-2; D gene: TRBD2; CDR3 length: 18; clone size: many; V gene: TRBV7-2; CDR3 protein: CASSLRASGGTNTGELFF; CDR3 DNA: TGTGCCAGCAGCTTACGGGCTAGCGGGGGGACGAACACCGGGGAGCTGTTTTTT
J gene: TRBJ2-7; D gene: TRBD1; CDR3 length: 18; clone size: .; V gene: TRBV18; CDR3 protein: CASSLTRGTGGASYEQYF; CDR3 DNA: TGTGCCAGCTCACTGACGAGAGGGACAGGGGGCGCGTCCTACGAGCAGTACTTC
J gene: TRBJ2-7; D gene: .; CDR3 length: 15; clone size: .; V gene: TRBV10-3; CDR3 protein: CAISELAGSRDEQYF; CDR3 DNA: TGTGCCATCAGTGAGTTAGCAGGGTCTCGAGACGAGCAGTACTTC
J gene: TRBJ2-5; D gene: TRBD2; CDR3 length: 18; clone size: .; V gene: TRBV4-2; CDR3 protein: CASSPSPKWTSNRETQYF; CDR3 DNA: TGTGCCAGCAGTCCATCCCCTAAATGGACTAGCAATCGAGAGACCCAGTACTTC
J gene: TRBJ2-7; D gene: .; CDR3 length: 12; clone size: .; V gene: TRBV29-1; CDR3 protein: CSVGGLSYEQYF; CDR3 DNA: TGCAGCGTTGGAGGATTATCCTACGAGCAGTACTTC
J gene: TRBJ2-3; D gene: .; CDR3 length: 13; clone size: .; V gene: TRBV5-1; CDR3 protein: CASSLDDTDTQYF; CDR3 DNA: TGCGCCAGCAGCCTTGACGATACAGATACGCAGTATTTT
J gene: TRBJ2-1; D gene: TRBD1; CDR3 length: 15; clone size: .; V gene: TRBV10-3; CDR3 protein: CASAIIGTGRTEQFF; CDR3 DNA: TGTGCCTCCGCAATTATCGGGACAGGGAGGACGGAGCAGTTCTTC
J gene: TRBJ1-3; D gene: .; CDR3 length: 15; clone size: few; V gene: TRBV5-1; CDR3 protein: CASSSEGTTGNTIYF; CDR3 DNA: TGCGCCAGCAGCTCGGAAGGGACAACCGGAAACACCATATATTTT
J gene: TRBJ2-7; D gene: TRBD2; CDR3 length: 15; clone size: few; V gene: TRBV5-1; CDR3 protein: CASSLGSGGAYEQYF; CDR3 DNA: TGCGCCAGCAGCTTGGGCAGCGGGGGTGCCTACGAGCAGTACTTC
J gene: TRBJ2-2; D gene: TRBD2; CDR3 length: 15; clone size: few; V gene: TRBV20-1; CDR3 protein: CSASRGLVGTGELFF; CDR3 DNA: TGCAGTGCTAGTAGGGGACTAGTAGGGACCGGGGAGCTGTTTTTT
J gene: TRBJ2-2; D gene: .; CDR3 length: 13; clone size: .; V gene: TRBV20-1; CDR3 protein: CSTTDYNTGELFF; CDR3 DNA: TGCAGTACCACAGATTACAACACCGGGGAGCTGTTTTTT
J gene: TRBJ2-3; D gene: TRBD1; CDR3 length: 15; clone size: .; V gene: TRBV5-5; CDR3 protein: CASSLVGQGADTQYF; CDR3 DNA: TGTGCCAGCAGCTTGGTCGGACAGGGGGCGGATACGCAGTATTTT
J gene: TRBJ1-1; D gene: .; CDR3 length: 15; clone size: few; V gene: TRBV7-6; CDR3 protein: CASSHSQGSGTEAFF; CDR3 DNA: TGTGCCAGCAGCCATAGTCAGGGTTCGGGCACTGAAGCTTTCTTT
J gene: TRBJ2-2; D gene: .; CDR3 length: 14; clone size: many; V gene: TRBV29-1; CDR3 protein: CSVGGTINTGELFF; CDR3 DNA: TGCAGCGTTGGTGGGACCATAAACACCGGGGAGCTGTTTTTT
J gene: TRBJ2-7; D gene: .; CDR3 length: 16; clone size: many; V gene: TRBV11-3; CDR3 protein: CASSLDGQVPSYEQYF; CDR3 DNA: TGTGCCAGCAGCTTAGACGGGCAGGTACCTTCCTACGAGCAGTACTTC
J gene: TRBJ2-1; D gene: TRBD1; CDR3 length: 16; clone size: many; V gene: TRBV5-1; CDR3 protein: CASSSGGTGPYNEQFF; CDR3 DNA: TGCGCCAGCAGCTCAGGGGGAACCGGCCCTTACAATGAGCAGTTCTTC
J gene: TRBJ2-7; D gene: .; CDR3 length: 12; clone size: many; V gene: TRBV7-7; CDR3 protein: CASAPGSYEQYF; CDR3 DNA: TGTGCTAGCGCTCCGGGGAGCTACGAGCAGTACTTC
J gene: TRBJ1-1; D gene: TRBD1; CDR3 length: 15; clone size: many; V gene: TRBV5-1; CDR3 protein: CASSLDRGMNTEAFF; CDR3 DNA: TGCGCCAGCAGCTTGGACAGGGGAATGAACACTGAAGCTTTCTTT